These 10 T cell receptor beta chains share one sample of origin, sequenced in a study of blood T cells in healthy people across ages. With a J-beta primer mix and a sample-barcoded 5' primer, a second PCR ran roughly 7 to 11 cycles. TCRdb recomputed calls from the 5' RACE reads with MiXCR, one row per CDR3 protein. The sample includes hundreds of thousands of distinct CDR3 sequences, about 28% of them seen just once. The sequencing input was blood. These receptor sequences come from a woman older than 75 in good health.

This clonotype occurred once. The genes are TRBV19 and TRBJ1-2, with 8 positions matching TRBD1. CDR3 size: 14 residues. The V gene's germline CDR1 is LNHDA and CDR2 SQIVND (reference sequence). The J segment lost 6 bases and the V segment lost 5 bases, leaving 8 bases of the junction unmatched. The CDR3 region is CASSRTGRRDGYTF. The CDR3 DNA sequence: TGTGCCAGTAGTCGGACAGGGAGGAGGGATGGCTACACCTTC.

This clonotype has a count of ten or more. The chain joins TRBV3-1 to TRBJ2-1, with 8 bases fitting TRBD2. Germline V gene data show CDR1 as LGHDT and CDR2 as YNNKEL (reference sequence). CDR3 length equals 17 residues. J lost 12 bases, V lost 0 bases, and 16 bases had no gene match. CDR3 in DNA: TGTGCCAGCAGCCAAGAGGCCCAGGCAAGCGGGGGTCTCGGGCAGTTCTTC. It encodes CASSQEAQASGGLGQFF.

This clonotype was seen more than once but under ten times. A much larger clone lies a single base off, so this may be a read error. The V and J genes are TRBV3-1 and TRBJ1-6; perhaps TRBD1 as D (6 bases). Germline V gene sequence: CDR1 LGHDT, CDR2 YNNKEL (reference sequence). The CDR3 contains 14 residues. Here the CDR3 reads CASSRDNENSPPHF. The CDR3 nucleotides read TGTGCCAGCAGCCGGGACAATGAGAATTCACCCCCCCACTTT.

The V gene is TRBV18, the J gene TRBJ1-2; D is perhaps TRBD1 (5 bases). Trimming took 1 base from V and 0 from J, leaving 9 bases between them. Germline lookup yields CDR1 KGHSH and CDR2 LQKENI. This CDR3 comprises 15 residues. The CDR3 nucleotides read TGTGCCAGCTCACCACAGCCGGACACTAACTATGGCTACACCTTC. Translated, it gives CASSPQPDTNYGYTF.

The rearrangement links TRBV20-1 to TRBJ2-5, with D uncertain. The DNA matches TRBJ2-7 better at its end, which makes the J call doubtful. CDR3 size: 14 residues. The V gene's germline CDR1 is DFQATT and CDR2 SNEGSKA (reference sequence). The CDR3 here is CSAFGSSMFSEQYF. CDR3 DNA: TGCAGTGCTTTCGGATCATCTATGTTCTCCGAGCAGTACTTC.

In the case of this clonotype: A clone one base away is much larger, so this may be a read error. The chain has TRBV6-2 or TRBV6-3 and TRBJ2-7; D is unclear. Looked up from germline, CDR1 is MNHEY and CDR2 is SVGEGT. This CDR3 has 14 amino acids. The CDR3 reads CASSFRPSSCEQYF. The CDR3 DNA reads TGTGCCAGCAGCTTCCGCCCGAGCTCCTGCGAGCAGTACTTC.

The V call is TRBV25-1, the J call TRBJ1-2; D gene ambiguous. Trimming left V 3 bases short and J 4 bases short, with 9 bases between. This CDR3 spans 13 amino acids. The V gene's germline CDR1 is MGHDK and CDR2 SYGVNS. CDR3 region: CASSDPSGYGYTF. The CDR3, as DNA: TGTGCCAGCAGTGATCCATCCGGCTATGGCTACACCTTC.

This clonotype was seen repeatedly, ten times or more. V gene TRBV7-9 combines with J gene TRBJ2-3; 7 bases align to TRBD2. J gave up 4 bases and V 5 bases, and 15 bases lay outside the gene matches. This CDR3 comprises 17 residues. The germline V gene has CDR1 SEHNR and CDR2 FQNEAQ (reference sequence). This chain's CDR3 is CASSVPRTSPASDTQYF. In DNA form, the CDR3 reads TGTGCCAGCAGCGTCCCCCGGACTAGTCCTGCTTCAGATACGCAGTATTTT.

V gene TRBV4-1 combines with J gene TRBJ1-2; D is unresolved. Germline V gene data show CDR1 as MGHRA and CDR2 as YSYEKL. CDR3 length equals 15 residues. The V end was cut by 1 base, the J end by 4 bases, with 13 bases between. The CDR3 spells CASSQATRSSYGYTF. The CDR3 coding sequence is TGCGCCAGCAGCCAAGCGACCAGGAGCTCCTATGGCTACACCTTC.

On this clonotype: With a much larger clone just one base away, this may be a read error. The chain is built from TRBV6-2 or TRBV6-3 and TRBJ2-3, with TRBD2 matching over 7 bases. The germline V gene has CDR1 MNHEY and CDR2 SVGEGT. CDR3 size: 14 residues. The J segment lost 5 bases and the V segment lost 5 bases, leaving 7 bases of the junction unmatched. CDR3 nucleotide sequence: TGTGCCAGCAGTCGGACTAGTAGTAAAGATACGCAGTATTTT. Translation gives CASSRTSSKDTQYF.